These 11 T cell receptor beta chains originate from one sample sequenced in a study of Ad26.COV2.S vaccination and SARS-CoV-2 variants. This sample's treatment: some 20 received Ad26.COV2.S at low or high dose, single or two shots; roughly five received placebo; per-sample allocation not given. Sampling occurred on day 63 after the first vaccine or placebo injection. Using immunoSEQ multiplex PCR, the repertoire was profiled, and TCRdb retains in-frame clones only, with some absent. The sample has 400,000 to 450,000 clones; roughly 90% are singletons. This material consisted of peripheral blood, taken in a trial of Ad26.COV2.S vaccine versus placebo. These receptor sequences come from a person aged 18-65 years who received the Ad26.COV2.S COVID-19 vaccine or a placebo.

J is TRBJ2-1 and V is TRBV4-1, with a weak D call TRBD1 (8 bases). V lost 11 bases to trimming and J lost 4 bases, with 27 bases between them. Germline assignment: CDR1 MGHRA and CDR2 YSYEKL. The CDR3 runs to 17 residues. CDR3 DNA sequence: TGCGCCGGCCAGCCCGGCGGGGGATACAGGGGGTACAATGAGCAGTTCTTC. Translated: CAGQPGGGYRGYNEQFF.

The gene calls are TRBV5-4 and TRBJ1-2, with D maybe TRBD1 (6 bases). V shed 4 bases and J shed 2 bases, with 12 bases lying between them. The CDR3 sequence is 14 residues long. In germline, CDR1 is SGHNT, CDR2 YYREEE (reference sequence). CDR3 DNA: TGTGCCAGCAGCCCACCGGACAGAAACTATGGCTACACCTTC. Translation gives CASSPPDRNYGYTF.

The gene calls are TRBV19 and TRBJ1-1, with D possibly TRBD1 on 5 matching bases. The V end was cut by 7 bases, the J end by 0 bases, with 15 bases between. This CDR3 has 15 residues. In germline, CDR1 is LNHDA, CDR2 SQIVND (reference sequence). The CDR3 loop reads CASTPFWGVNTEAFF. The CDR3 coding sequence is TGTGCCAGTACCCCTTTTTGGGGCGTGAACACTGAAGCTTTCTTT.

This chain uses TRBV30 with TRBJ1-1; D might be TRBD1 (5 bases). CDR3 length: 12 residues. Germline V lookup: CDR1 GTSNPN, CDR2 SVGIG (reference sequence). Trimming removed 3 bases from V and 8 bases from J, with 13 bases in between. CDR3 in amino acids: CAWRKGMTEAFF. The DNA for the CDR3 is TGTGCCTGGAGAAAGGGGATGACAGAAGCTTTCTTT.

This clone was picked up one time. The rearrangement uses TRBV3-1 (or the pseudogene TRBV3-2) and TRBJ2-4; D remains unclear. V lost 2 bases to trimming and J lost 0 bases, with 5 bases between them. There are 14 residues in the CDR3. Per germline, CDR1 LGHDT and CDR2 YNNKEL (reference sequence). Written as DNA, the CDR3 is TGTGCCAGCAGCCAAAGACTAGCCAAAAACATTCAGTACTTC. It translates to CASSQRLAKNIQYF.

The chain is built from TRBV2 and TRBJ1-5; no reliable D call. With 4 bases removed from V and 0 bases from J, the gap between germline ends came to 7 bases. Looked up from germline, CDR1 is SNHLY and CDR2 is FYNNEI. The CDR3 spans 14 residues. CDR3 amino acids: CASSAAYSNQPQHF. CDR3 DNA: TGTGCCAGCAGTGCAGCTTATAGCAATCAGCCCCAGCATTTT.

The chain's CDR3 is CASSDTGNTIYF. The CDR3 DNA reads TGTGCCAGCAGCGATACTGGAAACACCATATATTTT. The chain has TRBV7-2 and TRBJ1-3, with D hard to call. The germline V gene has CDR1 SGHTA and CDR2 FQGNSA. Trimming removed 5 bases from V and 2 bases from J, with 4 bases in between. This CDR3 has 12 amino acids. Together with reference TRBV7-2 and TRBJ1-3, the CDR3 gives the full variable domain: GAGVSQSPSNKVTEKGKDVELRCDPISGHTALYWYRQSLGQGLEFLIYFQGNSAPDKSGLPSDRFSAERTGGSVSTLTIQRTQQEDSAVYLCASSDTGNTIYFGEGSWLTVV.

The V and J genes are TRBV6-5 and TRBJ1-2, with 7 bases identical to TRBD1. Germline V gene data show CDR1 as MNHEY and CDR2 as SVGAGI. The CDR3 runs 14 residues. J lost 7 bases, V lost 4 bases, and 9 bases had no gene match. The CDR3 sequence: CASSSVLTGIGYTF. In DNA form, the CDR3 reads TGTGCCAGCAGTTCTGTTTTGACAGGGATTGGCTACACCTTC.

The chain uses TRBV5-1 and TRBJ2-7; D not certain. V lost 0 bases and J 2 bases, leaving 12 bases between the germline ends. The CDR3 covers 15 residues. Germline V gene sequence: CDR1 SGHRS, CDR2 YFSETQ. CDR3 region: CASSLEGLAAYEQYF. As DNA, the CDR3 is TGCGCCAGCAGCTTGGAAGGGCTTGCCGCCTACGAGCAGTACTTC.

This chain uses TRBV7-2 with TRBJ2-5; D unresolved. The ends were cut back, 1 base at V and 4 bases at J, with 4 bases in the middle. The CDR3 runs 12 residues. Germline values: CDR1 SGHTA, CDR2 FQGNSA. CDR3 protein: CASSLDRETQYF. CDR3 DNA sequence: TGTGCCAGCAGCTTAGACCGAGAGACCCAGTACTTC.

The chain uses TRBV19 and TRBJ1-2; D is unresolved. CDR1 is LNHDA, CDR2 SQIVND, per germline (reference sequence). This CDR3 has 12 residues. With 6 bases removed from V and 4 bases from J, the gap between germline ends came to 9 bases. The CDR3 protein is CASRSQGYGYTF. CDR3 coding DNA: TGTGCCAGTAGGTCACAAGGCTATGGCTACACCTTC.